The 29 T cell receptor beta chains reported below all come from one sample, sequenced in a study of tumor and adjacent non-tumor tissue in lung cancer. TCRbeta libraries were built with three rounds of nested PCR, modified from ARM-PCR. TCRdb re-derived calls from the multiplex PCR reads in MiXCR, one entry per CDR3 protein. This sample has about 120,000 distinct CDR3 sequences, with 66% found just once. The template was RNA from unsorted bulk tissue. Sequencing used lung tumor tissue. The receptors here all came from a man aged 25-45 years with non-small cell lung cancer.

This clonotype was detected only a few times. The junction departs from germline at one end; a sequencing error may be responsible. The J gene is TRBJ2-1, the V gene TRBV4-2, with 11 positions matching TRBD1. CDR3 size: 16 residues. Per the germline V gene, CDR1 is LGHNA and CDR2 is YNFKEQ. This CDR3 is CASSQPPGQGDSEQSF. In DNA, the CDR3 is TGCGCCAGCAGCCAACCTCCGGGACAGGGGGATAGTGAGCAGTCCTTC.

Comments on this clonotype: Given a much more abundant clone one base away, this may be a read error. The chain links TRBV29-1 to TRBJ2-7, with D unclear. Germline CDR1 SQVTM, CDR2 ANQGSEA. The CDR3 runs to 15 residues. CDR3 sequence (DNA): TGCGGCGTTGTAGCTAGAGGAGTTAGTTCCTACGAGCAGTACTTC. Its translation is CGVVARGVSSYEQYF.

There are a few counts of this clonotype. A clone one base away is much larger, so this may be a read error. The rearrangement joins TRBV4-2 to TRBJ1-5; tentative D call: TRBD1 (5 bases). CDR1 and CDR2 from the germline V gene are LGHNA and YNFKEQ. The V end lost 0 bases, the J end lost 7 bases, and 16 bases lay between the germline ends. This CDR3 region has 16 residues. CDR3 coding DNA: TGTGCCAGCAGCCAAGACGGAGGCAGGGCTGGGCAGCCCCAGCATTTT. It specifies CASSQDGGRAGQPQHF.

About this clonotype: This could be a read error, since a much larger clone is one nucleotide away. The chain has TRBV7-8 and TRBJ2-4; TRBD1 might be the D (5 bases). This CDR3 is built from 12 residues. Trimming removed 5 bases at V and 9 bases at J, with 11 bases between. Germline V gene sequence: CDR1 SGHVS, CDR2 FQNEAQ. The CDR3 region has the DNA TGTGCCAGCAGCCTACAGGACGGCATTCAGTACTTC. Amino acids: CASSLQDGIQYF.

Notes on this clonotype: A much larger clone differs from this one at a single base, so this may be a read error. V is TRBV5-1 and J is TRBJ2-2; the D is unclear. CDR1 and CDR2 from the germline V gene are SGHRS and YFSETQ. The CDR3 spans 14 residues. As DNA, the CDR3 is TGCGCCAGCAGATTGGACGTCTTGGCCGGGGAGCTGTTTTTT. Its translation: CASRLDVLAGELFF.

As regards this clonotype: A read error may be the cause here, since a much bigger clone is one base away. Here the CDR3 omits its conserved ending phenylalanine or tryptophan, so a read error is the likely source. The V and J genes are TRBV10-3 and TRBJ2-7, with D possibly being TRBD2 (6 bases). With 10 bases removed from V and 3 bases from J, the gap between germline ends came to 13 bases. CDR1 ENHRY and CDR2 SYGVKD come from the germline V gene. The CDR3 length is 12 residues. CDR3: CATIGGDYEQYL. CDR3 in DNA: TGTGCCACCATCGGGGGTGACTACGAGCAGTACCTC.

Concerning this clonotype: A read error may explain this, as a much larger clone is one base away. This chain joins TRBV12-3 or TRBV12-4 and TRBJ2-7; 8 bases match TRBD1. CDR3 length: 15 amino acids. Trimming at V came to 5 bases and at J to 5 bases, leaving 11 bases not matched to a gene. The CDR3 loop reads CASSLTGDTHHEQYF. In nucleotides, the CDR3 is TGTGCCAGCAGTCTGACAGGGGACACTCACCACGAGCAGTACTTC.

This clonotype was observed at least ten times. V is TRBV4-3 and J is TRBJ2-6; D gene unclear. There are 18 residues in the CDR3. The V gene lost 0 bases and the J gene lost 2 bases, with 14 bases spanning the gap. Germline loops: CDR1 LGHNA, CDR2 YSLEER. The CDR3: CASSQDLGFNPGANVLTF. The CDR3 DNA follows: TGCGCCAGCAGCCAAGACCTCGGATTCAACCCTGGGGCCAACGTCCTGACTTTC.

Note on this clonotype: The conserved closing phenylalanine or tryptophan is absent in this CDR3, likely reflecting a read error. The chain joins TRBV4-1 to TRBJ2-7, with D tentatively TRBD2 (5 bases). The CDR3 has 15 amino acids. Germline CDR1 is MGHRA and CDR2 is YSYEKL. The V gene lost 4 bases and the J gene lost 1 base, with 14 bases spanning the gap. This chain's CDR3 is CASSRTSGPSYEQYS. The DNA for the CDR3 is TGCGCCAGCAGCCGGACTTCGGGCCCGTCCTACGAGCAGTACTCC.

This clonotype was recorded many times. The chain combines TRBV4-3 with TRBJ2-3, with D possibly TRBD2 on 5 matching bases. This CDR3 comprises 19 residues. V lost 3 bases, J lost 2 bases, and 24 bases lay in between. Germline V gives CDR1 LGHNA, CDR2 YSLEER. The CDR3 sequence: CASSQSPDPGSAYTDTQYF. The CDR3 nucleotides are TGCGCCAGCAGCCAGTCCCCCGACCCAGGTAGCGCCTACACAGATACGCAGTATTTT.

This clonotype was found many times. J is TRBJ2-5 and V is TRBV6-5; 7 bases line up with TRBD2. The CDR3 sequence is 15 residues long. Germline CDR1 MNHEY, CDR2 SVGAGI. Trimming cost V 0 bases and J 3 bases; bases outside gene matches: 4. DNA for the CDR3: TGTGCCAGCAGTTACTCGGGGCGGGGGAAAGAGACCCAGTACTTC. Protein: CASSYSGRGKETQYF.

The chain joins TRBV28 to TRBJ2-7; TRBD2 aligns across 12 bases. CDR1 is MDHEN and CDR2 is SYDVKM in the germline V gene. CDR3 length: 15 residues. The CDR3 loop is CDGSRGLAGTYEQYF. The CDR3 DNA follows: TGTGACGGCAGCCGTGGACTAGCGGGAACCTACGAGCAGTACTTC. The variable domain in full, with the rest retrieved from reference TRBV28 and TRBJ2-7, is DVKVTQSSRYLVKRTGEKVFLECVQDMDHENMFWYRQDPGLGLRLIYFSYDVKMKEKGDIPEGYSVSREKKERFSLILESASTNQTSMYLCDGSRGLAGTYEQYFGPGTRLTVT.

As concerns this clonotype: A much larger clone lies one base from this, so it may be a read error. V and J are TRBV29-1 and TRBJ2-1; a possible D gene is TRBD2 (5 bases). The CDR3 runs to 13 residues. V was trimmed by 4 bases and J by 2 bases, leaving 9 bases between them. CDR1 and CDR2 from the germline V gene are SQVTM and ANQGSEA. CDR3 sequence reads: CSVVGRAYNEQFF. In DNA, the CDR3 is TGCAGCGTTGTTGGGCGGGCCTACAATGAGCAGTTCTTC.

In the case of this clonotype: Its ends do not fully match the called genes, so a read error is possible. The CDR3 loop is CASSPGLNTVAFF. DNA of the CDR3: TGTGCCAGCAGTCCCGGCCTGAACACTGTAGCTTTCTTT. The chain is built from TRBV12-3 or TRBV12-4 and TRBJ1-1; no reliable D call. The CDR3 is made up of 13 amino acids.

Of note for this clonotype: At one boundary the junction diverges from the germline segment, which might be a read error. V is TRBV7-3 and J is TRBJ1-1; D is ambiguous. The CDR3 totals 13 residues. Germline CDR1 SGHTA, CDR2 FQGTGA. The CDR3 reads CASSLNSNTEAFF. Written as DNA, the CDR3 is TGTGCCAGTAGCTTAAACAGCAACACTGAAGCTTTCTTT.

This clonotype was seen at least ten times. J is TRBJ2-1 and V is TRBV20-1; D gene ambiguous. This CDR3 has 11 residues. The V gene lost 6 bases and the J gene lost 9 bases, with 12 bases spanning the gap. The germline V gene encodes CDR1 DFQATT and CDR2 SNEGSKA (reference sequence). The CDR3 spells CSAHDETEQFF. DNA for the CDR3: TGCAGTGCCCACGATGAGACTGAGCAGTTCTTC.

About this clonotype itself: This sequence may be a read error, since a much larger clone differs from it by one base. The J gene is TRBJ2-7, the V gene TRBV6-6; D is unclear. This CDR3 has 14 amino acids. Germline V gives CDR1 MNHNY, CDR2 SVGAGI (reference sequence). V was clipped by 0 bases and J by 2 bases, with 8 bases between them. CDR3 protein: CASSYSTLPYEQYF. Written as DNA, the CDR3 is TGTGCCAGCAGTTACTCGACTTTACCCTACGAGCAGTACTTC.

This clonotype showed up many times. The chain joins TRBV6-5 to TRBJ2-1; 8 bases agree with TRBD2. CDR1 is MNHEY, CDR2 SVGAGI, per germline. The V gene end was trimmed by 2 bases and the J gene end by 5 bases; junction bases not matched to a gene: 5. The CDR3 is 15 residues long. The DNA of the CDR3 is TGTGCCAGCAGTTACGACGGGGGGGCCGACAATGAGCAGTTCTTC. It yields the protein CASSYDGGADNEQFF.

Points on this clonotype: Since a much larger clone is just one base distant, this may be a read error. This sequence joins TRBV12-5 and TRBJ2-7; D is uncertain. Per germline, CDR1 LGHNT and CDR2 FRNRAP. The length of the CDR3 is 11 residues. The DNA of the CDR3 is TGTGCTAGTGGCTCGAGGTTCGAGCACTACTTC. Its protein product is CASGSRFEHYF. Drawing the rest from reference TRBV12-5 and TRBJ2-7, the complete variable domain is DARVTQTPRHKVTEMGQEVTMRCQPILGHNTVFWYRQTMMQGLELLAYFRNRAPLDDSGMPKDRFSAEMPDATLATLKIQPSEPRDSAVYFCASGSRFEHYFGPGTRLTVT.

Comments on this clonotype: Germline is not matched at one junction end, which may reflect a read error. This sequence joins TRBV11-2 and TRBJ2-3; D not resolved. This CDR3 has 12 residues. Per the germline V gene, CDR1 is SGHAT and CDR2 is FQNNGV. CDR3: CASSHPTDKQYF. CDR3 DNA: TGTGCCAGCAGCCATCCAACAGATAAGCAGTATTTT.

The chain joins TRBV12-5 to TRBJ1-1, with D hard to call. CDR1 and CDR2 (germline): LGHNT, FRNRAP. The CDR3 sequence is 13 residues long. V lost 10 bases, J lost 2 bases, and 14 bases lay in between. The CDR3 DNA follows: TGTGCTATCCGGGGAGTGTCCAACACTGAAGCTTTCTTT. Translated, it gives CAIRGVSNTEAFF.

Comment on this clonotype: A much bigger clone sits one base away, suggesting this may be a read error. The J gene is TRBJ2-1, the V gene TRBV6-6; D may be TRBD1 (6 bases). Germline V gene sequence: CDR1 MNHNY, CDR2 SVGAGI (reference sequence). The CDR3 spans 15 residues. The CDR3 DNA sequence: TGTGCCGGCAGCCCCACAGGGTACTCCTACAATGAGCAGTTCTTC. Translated: CAGSPTGYSYNEQFF.

Worth noting for this clonotype: An end of the junction differs from the germline gene, which may be a read error. The chain couples TRBV20-1 to TRBJ2-1; 9 nucleotides match TRBD2. From germline, CDR1 is DFQATT and CDR2 SNEGSKA (reference sequence). The CDR3 runs to 14 residues. CDR3 residues: CSARTSGQHTEQFF. The DNA for the CDR3 is TGCAGTGCTAGAACTAGCGGGCAACACACTGAGCAGTTCTTT.

A word on this clonotype: A much bigger clone sits one base away, suggesting this may be a read error. This chain connects TRBV20-1 to TRBJ1-2, with D possibly matching TRBD1 (5 bases). The CDR3 runs to 14 residues. Trimming pared 3 bases from V and 4 bases from J, leaving 15 bases between. The germline V gene encodes CDR1 DFQATT and CDR2 SNEGSKA (reference sequence). CDR3 nucleotides: TGCAGTGCTAGTCACGTTACAGGCAGCTATGGCTACACCTTC. Translated, it gives CSASHVTGSYGYTF.

Points on this clonotype: The junction does not match germline at one end; this may be a read error. The chain uses TRBV11-2 and TRBJ2-7; the match to TRBD2 covers 9 bases. Germline lookup yields CDR1 SGHAT and CDR2 FQNNGV. The CDR3 consists of 17 residues. The CDR3 protein is CASSLGLGGAGGSEQYF. In nucleotides, the CDR3 is TGTGCTAGCAGCTTAGGTCTAGGGGGAGCGGGAGGTAGCGAGCAGTACTTC.

In its sample, this clonotype was seen once. The CDR3 does not close with the conserved phenylalanine or tryptophan, likely indicating a read error. The chain has TRBV20-1 and TRBJ2-5; no clear D gene. This CDR3 has 14 residues. Germline loops: CDR1 DFQATT, CDR2 SNEGSKA (reference sequence). CDR3 nucleotide sequence: TGCAGTGCTCCAATCGGTCGTCTCCTGAAGACGCAGTACCTC. Translated, it gives CSAPIGRLLKTQYL.

The chain combines TRBV11-2 with TRBJ2-1, with D perhaps matching TRBD1 or TRBD2 (5 bases each). The germline CDR1 and CDR2 sequences are SGHAT and FQNNGV. Trimming pared 6 bases from V and 0 bases from J, leaving 18 bases between. This CDR3 is built from 17 residues. CDR3 region: CASSPWQGGYSYNEQFF. In nucleotides, the CDR3 is TGTGCCAGCAGTCCTTGGCAGGGCGGGTACTCCTACAATGAGCAGTTCTTC.

In its sample, this clonotype was seen once. V is TRBV6-2 or TRBV6-3 and J is TRBJ1-1, with 7 bases that match TRBD1. CDR1 and CDR2 from the germline V gene are MNHEY and SVGEGT. There are 14 residues in the CDR3. CDR3 bases: TGTGTTAGCAGTTACCGGCAGGGGGACACTGAAGCTTTCTTT. It yields the protein CVSSYRQGDTEAFF.

This clonotype was recorded many times. This sequence joins TRBV20-1 and TRBJ2-1, with 7 bases fitting TRBD1. This CDR3 has 11 amino acids. Per germline, CDR1 DFQATT and CDR2 SNEGSKA (reference sequence). The CDR3: CSGDSYNEQFF. CDR3 DNA sequence: TGCAGCGGGGACAGCTACAATGAGCAGTTCTTC.